Sequencing of this TCR beta chain was carried out in a study of T cells in Graves' hyperthyroidism and ophthalmopathy. Study context: Peripheral blood draws took place at initial diagnosis, ahead of any treatment.

The source material, RNA transcripts, was used to amplify TCR beta CDR3 regions. The primer set for the first-round RT-PCR of the TCR CDR3 was HTBI. MiXCR was run by TCRdb on the multiplex PCR reads, yielding one entry per CDR3 protein. This sample has more than 550,000 distinct CDR3 sequences, with under 20% found just once. This clonotype has at least ten counts. What it binds is not known. General observations from the study: Blood also contained most expanded thyroid clonotypes above 0.001.

CDR3 length: 14 residues. V lost 6 bases, J lost 4 bases, and 13 bases lay in between. Germline V gene sequence: CDR1 SNHLY, CDR2 FYNNEI. The sequence derives from a woman aged 45-65 years with Graves' hyperthyroidism that later progressed to Graves' ophthalmopathy. This chain joins TRBV2 and TRBJ1-5; unclear D gene. What was sequenced was blood. The CDR3 DNA sequence: TGTGCCAGCAGAGGACGGCGGCCGAATCAGCCCCAGCATTTT. Residues: CASRGRRPNQPQHF.